This TCR beta chain stems from a study of CXCR3-negative and CXCR3-positive naive CD8 T cells (dated by TCRdb to the late 2010s). About the study as a whole: In total, roughly 140 million TRB reads were obtained, which works out to roughly 1.5 +/- 0.3 million reads per library. Data from about 12 donors, pooled across two independent experiments, went into the diversity and physicochemical repertoire analyses. TRBV-TRBJ cluster analysis included naive subsets from several donors and memory cells from 3 donors. General study outcomes and caveats: CXCR3 expression partially decreased after cryopreservation, so most assays used freshly isolated PBMCs. Compared with CXCR3-negative naive cells, CXCR3-positive naive cells had TRB CDR3s with higher hydrophobicity (lower Kidera factor 4), lower energy, and higher strength and volume indices. Because surface CD5, which has been linked to self-reactivity in mice, was comparable between naive subsets, TCR interaction strength was also inferred from TRB CDR3 physicochemical properties. Repertoire diversity was comparably high in both naive subsets but much lower in memory CD8+ T cells. Similar TRBV-TRBJ usage was shown by naive CXCR3-negative and CXCR3-positive cells from the same donor, whereas distinct patterns were shown by memory cells.

The germline V gene specifies KGHDR as CDR1 and SFDVKD as CDR2. Measured from the cysteine to the phenylalanine, the CDR3 is 14 residues long. The entry carries no DNA sequence. Data came from a NextSeq 550. The Human TCR Profiling Kit (MiLaboratory) was used to make UMI-labeled 5' RACE TRB cDNA libraries. cDNA synthesis used the entire amount of extracted RNA, and PCR amplification then used the entire amount of cDNA produced. The libraries were made side by side, with each library going through the same number of PCR cycles. On the study's bioinformatics: With a requirement of at least two reads per UMI, MIGEC and MiXCR extracted about 50,000 +/- 10,000 unique UMI-labeled TRB cDNA molecules per library. On average, approximately 40,000 +/- 10,000 functional in-frame TRB CDR3 nucleotide clonotypes lacking stop codons were found per library. After downsampling to 5000 UMI-labeled TRB molecules per sample, diversity metrics such as normalized Shannon-Wiener and Chao1 were calculated in VDJtools. VDJtools computed clonotype-size-weighted physicochemical properties of the central five CDR3 residues: interaction energy, strength, volume and Kidera factor 4. Through TCRdb reprocessing, the reads give one entry per CDR3 protein sequence; DNA is omitted. These V and J calls derive from TCRdb rather than the authors' analysis. The sample table includes 150,000 to 180,000 distinct CDR3 sequences. The leading ten clones occupy 0.49% of the sample.

Each CD8+ T cell subset was flow-sorted in triplicate, with roughly 300,000 cells per subset placed directly into RLT lysis buffer. Naive CD8+ T cells were defined stringently as CD45RO-CCR7+CD27+CD95- to exclude memory contaminants. Standard density gradient centrifugation was used to isolate peripheral blood mononuclear cells from buffy coats. A FACSAria III was used to flow-sort naive CXCR3-negative and CXCR3-positive CD8+ T cells. Total RNA was extracted from sorted cells using an RNeasy Mini Kit. As regards this clonotype: It has no known antigen specificity.

The sequence links TRBV24-1 to TRBJ2-3. Sequencing was done on a sample of naive CXCR3+ CD8+ T cells from blood. The label giving this sample's cell subset or site can be read as: CD45RO-CCR7+CD27+CD95- naive CD8+ T cells expressing CXCR3 (TNR3+). The clonotype was recovered from a human donor in good health. Some clones in this sample may be carry-over from other donors' samples. The CDR3 protein is CATSEARHTDTQYF.